This T cell receptor (beta chain) was profiled in a study of spatial heterogeneity in lung cancer. Only a few counts were recorded for this clonotype. Its antigen is not known. Notes on the study in general: One measure, the expanded intratumoral alpha and beta TCR count, tracked tumor mutation counts.

Individual TCR cDNA molecules each bore their own unique molecular identifier. TCRdb redid the calling of the 5' RACE reads with MiXCR, one entry per CDR3 protein. The data show under 5,500 distinct CDR3 sequences, 12% seen once. Specified time point: sample taken at primary tumor resection. TCRs were sequenced from unsorted whole RNA of tumor, nontumor lung or PBMC. The CDR3 runs to 15 residues. The germline CDR1 and CDR2 sequences are LGHNA and YSLEER. V lost 4 bases to trimming and J lost 4 bases; unmatched junction nucleotides: 6. This material consisted of lung tumor tissue, taken at surgery. The TCR sequence derives from a male donor with early-stage non-small cell lung cancer. The rearrangement uses TRBV4-3 and TRBJ2-2, with 7 bases fitting TRBD1. The CDR3 DNA reads as TGCGCCAGCAGCCCCAGATACAGGGGCACCGGGGAGCTGTTTTTT. This gives the protein CASSPRYRGTGELFF.